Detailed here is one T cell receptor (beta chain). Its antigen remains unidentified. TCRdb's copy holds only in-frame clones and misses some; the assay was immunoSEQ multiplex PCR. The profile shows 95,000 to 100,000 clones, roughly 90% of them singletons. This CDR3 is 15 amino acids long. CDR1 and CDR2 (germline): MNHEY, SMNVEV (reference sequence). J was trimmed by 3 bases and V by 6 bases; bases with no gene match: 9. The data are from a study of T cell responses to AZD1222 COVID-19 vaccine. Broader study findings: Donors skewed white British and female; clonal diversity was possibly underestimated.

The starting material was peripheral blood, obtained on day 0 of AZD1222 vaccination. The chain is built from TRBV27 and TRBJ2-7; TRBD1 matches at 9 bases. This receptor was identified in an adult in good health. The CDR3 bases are TGTGCCAGCAGCAAAGGACAGGGGATTCTCTACGAGCAGTACTTC. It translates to CASSKGQGILYEQYF.